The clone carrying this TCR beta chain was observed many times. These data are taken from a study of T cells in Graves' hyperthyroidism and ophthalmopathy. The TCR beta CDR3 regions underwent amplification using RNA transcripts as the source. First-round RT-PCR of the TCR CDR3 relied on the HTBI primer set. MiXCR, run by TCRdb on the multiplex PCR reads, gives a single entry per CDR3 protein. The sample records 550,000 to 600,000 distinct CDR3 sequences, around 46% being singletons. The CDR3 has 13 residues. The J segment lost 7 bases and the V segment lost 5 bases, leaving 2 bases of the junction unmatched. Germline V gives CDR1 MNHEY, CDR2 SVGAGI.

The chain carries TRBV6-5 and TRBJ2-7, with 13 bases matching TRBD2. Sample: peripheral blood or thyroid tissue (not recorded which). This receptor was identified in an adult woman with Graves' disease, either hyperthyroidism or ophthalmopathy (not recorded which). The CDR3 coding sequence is TGTGCCAGCAGTGGACTAGCGGGAGTTGAGCAGTACTTC. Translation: CASSGLAGVEQYF.